This entry concerns a single T cell receptor beta chain. This sample is part of a study of T cell changes during pregnancy in multiple sclerosis. Sequencing used immunoSEQ multiplex PCR; TCRdb keeps in-frame clones, though not all of them. The top ten hold 0.8% to 0.95% of the sample, which has 17,000 or so clones, nearly 96% seen once. The CDR3 extends over 22 amino acids. Per germline, CDR1 SGHTA and CDR2 FQGTGA. The junction had 33 bases not matched to a gene; V was cut back by 4 bases and J by 12 bases. The sample in question was peripheral blood, obtained in the third trimester of pregnancy. The TCR was taken from a female donor with multiple sclerosis, enrolled in a pregnancy study. This chain links TRBV7-3 with TRBJ1-5; TRBD1 matches at 10 bases. CDR3 coding DNA: TGTGCCAGCAGCTCGCCCCCGGGACAGGGGCGGATATACGGCCTTAACAATCGAATCCAGCATTTT. This encodes CASSSPPGQGRIYGLNNRIQHF.